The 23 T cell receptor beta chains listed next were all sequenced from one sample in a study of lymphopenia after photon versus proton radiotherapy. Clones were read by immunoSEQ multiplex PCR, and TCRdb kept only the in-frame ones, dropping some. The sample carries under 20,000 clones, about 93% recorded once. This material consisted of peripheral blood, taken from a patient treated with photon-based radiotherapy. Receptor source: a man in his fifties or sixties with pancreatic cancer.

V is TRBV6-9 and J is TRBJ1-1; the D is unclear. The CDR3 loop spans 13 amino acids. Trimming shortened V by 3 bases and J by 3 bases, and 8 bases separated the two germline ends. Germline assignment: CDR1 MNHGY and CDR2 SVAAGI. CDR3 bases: TGTGCCAGCAGTTACGCGGCGTACACTGAAGCTTTCTTT. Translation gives CASSYAAYTEAFF.

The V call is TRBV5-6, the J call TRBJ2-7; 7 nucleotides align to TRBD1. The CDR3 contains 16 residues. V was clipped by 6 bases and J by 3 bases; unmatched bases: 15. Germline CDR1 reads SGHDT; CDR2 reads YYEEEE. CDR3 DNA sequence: TGTGCCAGCACCGATTTAAGGGTCCAGGGGGTCTACGAGCAGTACTTC. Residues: CASTDLRVQGVYEQYF.

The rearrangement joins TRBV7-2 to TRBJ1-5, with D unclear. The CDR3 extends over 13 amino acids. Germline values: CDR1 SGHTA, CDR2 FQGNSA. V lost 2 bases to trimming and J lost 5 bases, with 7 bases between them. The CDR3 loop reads CASSLSLDQPQHF. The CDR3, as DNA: TGTGCCAGCAGCTTAAGTTTGGATCAGCCCCAGCATTTT.

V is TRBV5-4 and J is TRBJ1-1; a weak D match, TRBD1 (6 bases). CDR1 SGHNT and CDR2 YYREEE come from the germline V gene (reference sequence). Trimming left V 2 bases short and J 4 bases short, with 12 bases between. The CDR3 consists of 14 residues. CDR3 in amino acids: CASSFKGGGTEAFF. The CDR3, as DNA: TGTGCCAGCAGCTTTAAGGGGGGGGGCACTGAAGCTTTCTTT.

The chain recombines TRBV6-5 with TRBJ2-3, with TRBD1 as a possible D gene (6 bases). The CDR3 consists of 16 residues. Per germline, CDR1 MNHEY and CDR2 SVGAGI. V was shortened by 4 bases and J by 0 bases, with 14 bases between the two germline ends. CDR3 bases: TGTGCCAGCAGTTTCCGAGGGGGAAAGAGCACAGATACGCAGTATTTT. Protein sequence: CASSFRGGKSTDTQYF.

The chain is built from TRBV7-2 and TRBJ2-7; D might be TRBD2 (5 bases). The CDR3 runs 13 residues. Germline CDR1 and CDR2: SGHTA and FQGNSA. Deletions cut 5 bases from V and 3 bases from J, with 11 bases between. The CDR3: CASSPGWNYEQYF. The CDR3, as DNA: TGTGCCAGCAGCCCGGGATGGAACTACGAGCAGTACTTC.

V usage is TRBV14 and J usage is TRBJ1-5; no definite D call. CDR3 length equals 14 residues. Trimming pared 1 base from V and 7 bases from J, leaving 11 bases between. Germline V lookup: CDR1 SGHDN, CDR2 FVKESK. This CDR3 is CASSQVPGVQPQHF. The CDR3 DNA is TGTGCCAGCAGCCAAGTCCCCGGGGTACAGCCCCAGCATTTT.

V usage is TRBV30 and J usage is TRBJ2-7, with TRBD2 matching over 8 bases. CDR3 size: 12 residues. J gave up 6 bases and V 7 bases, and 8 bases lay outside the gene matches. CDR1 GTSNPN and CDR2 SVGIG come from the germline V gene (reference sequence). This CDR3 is CASQRGGSEQYF. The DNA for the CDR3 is TGTGCCTCACAACGGGGGGGCTCCGAGCAGTACTTC.

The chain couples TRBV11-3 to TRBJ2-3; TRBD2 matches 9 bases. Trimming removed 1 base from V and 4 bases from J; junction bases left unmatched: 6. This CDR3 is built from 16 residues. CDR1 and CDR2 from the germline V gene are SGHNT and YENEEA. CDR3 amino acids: CASSLVLAGVADTQYF. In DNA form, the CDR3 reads TGTGCCAGCAGCTTAGTCTTAGCGGGGGTCGCAGATACGCAGTATTTT. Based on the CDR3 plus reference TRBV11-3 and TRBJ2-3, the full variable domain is EAGVVQSPRYKIIEKKQPVAFWCNPISGHNTLYWYLQNLGQGPELLIRYENEEAVDDSQLPKDRFSAERLKGVDSTLKIQPAELGDSAVYLCASSLVLAGVADTQYFGPGTRLTVL.

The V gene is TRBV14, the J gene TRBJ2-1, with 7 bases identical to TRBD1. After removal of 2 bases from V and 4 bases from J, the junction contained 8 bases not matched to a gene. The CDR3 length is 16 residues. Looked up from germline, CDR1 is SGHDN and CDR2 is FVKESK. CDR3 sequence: CASSQRPGQRYNEQFF. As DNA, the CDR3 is TGTGCCAGCAGCCAACGTCCGGGACAGAGATACAATGAGCAGTTCTTC.

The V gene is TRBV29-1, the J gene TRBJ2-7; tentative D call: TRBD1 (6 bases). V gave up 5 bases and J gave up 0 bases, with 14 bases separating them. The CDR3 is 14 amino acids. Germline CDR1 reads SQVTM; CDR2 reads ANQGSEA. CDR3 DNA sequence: TGCAGCGTTAGTGGACAGAAGAGCTCCTACGAGCAGTACTTC. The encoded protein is CSVSGQKSSYEQYF.

CDR3 sequence: CASGRGIHTGELFF. CDR3 coding DNA: TGTGCCAGCGGGCGGGGCATACACACCGGGGAGCTGTTTTTT. The genes are TRBV7-7 and TRBJ2-2, with a weak D call TRBD2 (6 bases). V lost 8 bases and J lost 3, with 13 bases in between. The CDR3 loop spans 14 amino acids. Germline V CDR1 and CDR2: SSHAT, FNYEAQ (reference sequence).

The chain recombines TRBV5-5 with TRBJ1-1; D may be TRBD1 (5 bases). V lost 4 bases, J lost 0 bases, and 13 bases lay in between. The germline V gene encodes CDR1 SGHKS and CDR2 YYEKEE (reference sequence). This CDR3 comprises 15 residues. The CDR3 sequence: CASSGTTPMNTEAFF. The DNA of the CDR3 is TGTGCCAGCAGCGGGACTACCCCCATGAACACTGAAGCTTTCTTT.

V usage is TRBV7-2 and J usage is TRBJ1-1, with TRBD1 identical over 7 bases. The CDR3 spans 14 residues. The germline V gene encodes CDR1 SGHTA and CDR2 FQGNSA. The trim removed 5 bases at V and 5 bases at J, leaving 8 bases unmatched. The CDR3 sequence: CASSPLQGRTEAFF. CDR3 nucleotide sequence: TGTGCCAGCAGCCCACTACAGGGGAGGACTGAAGCTTTCTTT.

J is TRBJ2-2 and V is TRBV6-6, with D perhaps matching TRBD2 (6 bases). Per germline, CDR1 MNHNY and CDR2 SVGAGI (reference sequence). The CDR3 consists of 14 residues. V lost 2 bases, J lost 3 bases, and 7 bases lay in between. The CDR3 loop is CASSYGEDTGELFF. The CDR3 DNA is TGTGCCAGCAGTTACGGGGAGGACACCGGGGAGCTGTTTTTT.

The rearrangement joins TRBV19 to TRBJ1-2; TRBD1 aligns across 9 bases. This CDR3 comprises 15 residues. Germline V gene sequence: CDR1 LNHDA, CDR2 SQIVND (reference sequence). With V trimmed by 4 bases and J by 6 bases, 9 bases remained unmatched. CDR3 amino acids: CASSRPGQGIHGYTF. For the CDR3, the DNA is TGTGCCAGTAGTAGGCCGGGACAGGGTATACATGGCTACACCTTC.

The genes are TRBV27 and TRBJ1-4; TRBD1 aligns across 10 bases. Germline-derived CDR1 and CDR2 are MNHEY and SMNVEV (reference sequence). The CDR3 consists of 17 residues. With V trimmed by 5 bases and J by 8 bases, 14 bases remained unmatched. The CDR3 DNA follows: TGTGCCAGCAGTCCTAGACCTGACAGGGGGCTTCACGAAAAACTGTTTTTT. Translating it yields CASSPRPDRGLHEKLFF.

For the CDR3, the DNA is TGTGCCAGCGGGACAGGCTCGTTCTCCTACAATGAGCAGTTCTTC. This encodes CASGTGSFSYNEQFF. The chain combines TRBV9 with TRBJ2-1, with TRBD1 matching 8 bases. The junction had 6 bases not matched to a gene; V was cut back by 7 bases and J by 0 bases. Germline CDR1 reads SGDLS; CDR2 reads YYNGEE. The CDR3 runs 15 residues.

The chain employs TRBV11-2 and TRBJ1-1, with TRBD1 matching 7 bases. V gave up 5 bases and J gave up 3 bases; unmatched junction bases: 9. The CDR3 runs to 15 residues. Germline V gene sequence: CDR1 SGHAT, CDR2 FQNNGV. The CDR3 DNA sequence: TGTGCCAGCAGCCCAAGACAGGGTAAGGACACTGAAGCTTTCTTT. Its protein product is CASSPRQGKDTEAFF.

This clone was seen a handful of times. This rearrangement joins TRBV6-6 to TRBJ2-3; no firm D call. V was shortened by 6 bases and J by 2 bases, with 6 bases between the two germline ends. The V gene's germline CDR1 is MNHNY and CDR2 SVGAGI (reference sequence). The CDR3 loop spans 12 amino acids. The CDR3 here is CASSHDTDTQYF. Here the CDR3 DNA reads TGTGCCAGCAGCCATGACACAGATACGCAGTATTTT.

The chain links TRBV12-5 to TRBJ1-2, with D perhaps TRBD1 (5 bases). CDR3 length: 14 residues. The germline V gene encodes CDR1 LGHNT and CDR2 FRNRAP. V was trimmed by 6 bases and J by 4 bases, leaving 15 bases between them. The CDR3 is CASGQGEGLYGYTF. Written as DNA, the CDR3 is TGTGCTAGTGGGCAGGGTGAGGGGCTCTATGGCTACACCTTC.

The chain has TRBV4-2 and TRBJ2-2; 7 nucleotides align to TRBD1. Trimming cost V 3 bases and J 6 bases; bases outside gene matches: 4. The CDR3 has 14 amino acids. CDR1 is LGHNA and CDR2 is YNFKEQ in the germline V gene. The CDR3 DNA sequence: TGTGCCAGCAGCCACCAGGGGACAGCCGGGGAGCTGTTTTTT. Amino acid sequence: CASSHQGTAGELFF.

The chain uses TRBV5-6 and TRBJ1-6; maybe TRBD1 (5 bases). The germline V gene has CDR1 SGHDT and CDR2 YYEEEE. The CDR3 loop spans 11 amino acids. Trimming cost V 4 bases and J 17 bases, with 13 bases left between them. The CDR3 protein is CASSNPGPIHF. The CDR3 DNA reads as TGTGCCAGCAGCAACCCAGGGCCGATCCACTTT.